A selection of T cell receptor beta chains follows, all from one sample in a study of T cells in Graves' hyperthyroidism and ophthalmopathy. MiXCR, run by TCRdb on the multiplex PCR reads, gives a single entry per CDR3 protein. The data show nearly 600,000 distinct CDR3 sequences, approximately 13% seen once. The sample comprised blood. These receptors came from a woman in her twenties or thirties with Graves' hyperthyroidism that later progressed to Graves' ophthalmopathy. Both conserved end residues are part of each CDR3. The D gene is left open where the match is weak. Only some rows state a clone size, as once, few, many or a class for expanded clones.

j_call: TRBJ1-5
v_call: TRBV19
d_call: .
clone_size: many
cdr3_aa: CASSTGENSNQPQHF
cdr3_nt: TGTGCCAGTAGTACCGGAGAGAATAGCAATCAGCCCCAGCATTTT

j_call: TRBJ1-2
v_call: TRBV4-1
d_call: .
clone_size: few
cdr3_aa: CASSQTGGANYGYTF
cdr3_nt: TGCGCCAGCAGCCAGACAGGTGGAGCTAACTATGGCTACACCTTC

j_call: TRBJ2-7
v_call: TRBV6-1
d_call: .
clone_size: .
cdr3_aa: CASSPWTVYTYEQYF
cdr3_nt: TGTGCCAGCAGCCCGTGGACAGTGTACACCTACGAGCAGTACTTC

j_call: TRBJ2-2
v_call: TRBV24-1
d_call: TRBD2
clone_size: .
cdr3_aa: CATSDSSGSRDTGELFF
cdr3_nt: TGTGCCACCAGTGATTCAAGCGGGAGTCGGGACACCGGGGAGCTGTTTTTT

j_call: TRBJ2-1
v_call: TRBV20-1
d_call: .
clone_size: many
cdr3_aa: CSATRQSRYEQFF
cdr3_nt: TGCAGTGCGACCCGCCAGTCCCGCTATGAGCAGTTCTTC

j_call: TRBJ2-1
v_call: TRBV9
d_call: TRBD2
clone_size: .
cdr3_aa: CASSGVAEGLAPRNEQFF
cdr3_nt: TGTGCCAGCAGCGGGGTAGCGGAAGGACTAGCGCCCCGCAATGAGCAGTTCTTC

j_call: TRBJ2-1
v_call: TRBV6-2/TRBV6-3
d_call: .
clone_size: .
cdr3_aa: CASGDFRDEQFF
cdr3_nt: TGTGCCAGTGGGGACTTTCGGGATGAGCAGTTCTTC

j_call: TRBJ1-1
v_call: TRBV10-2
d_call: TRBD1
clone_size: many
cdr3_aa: CASSGVTGEAFF
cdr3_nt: TGCGCCAGCAGTGGGGTGACAGGGGAAGCTTTCTTT

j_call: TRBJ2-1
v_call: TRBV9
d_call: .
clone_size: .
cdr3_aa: CASSPYSGDPYNEQFF
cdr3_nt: TGTGCCAGCAGCCCCTATTCAGGGGACCCCTACAATGAGCAGTTCTTC

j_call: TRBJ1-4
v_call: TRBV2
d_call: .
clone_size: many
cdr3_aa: CASSLSEATNEKLFF
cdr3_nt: TGTGCCAGCAGCCTCTCGGAAGCAACTAATGAAAAACTGTTTTTT

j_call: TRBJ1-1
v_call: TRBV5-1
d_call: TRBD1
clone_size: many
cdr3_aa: CASRAGQANTEAFF
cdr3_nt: TGCGCCAGCAGGGCGGGACAGGCGAACACTGAAGCTTTCTTT

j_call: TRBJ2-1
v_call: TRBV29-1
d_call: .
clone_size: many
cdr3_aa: CSVEEDTYNEQFF
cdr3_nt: TGCAGCGTTGAAGAAGACACCTACAATGAGCAGTTCTTC

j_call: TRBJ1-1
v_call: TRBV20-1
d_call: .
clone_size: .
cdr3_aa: CSVTWGTNTEAFF
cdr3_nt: TGCAGTGTAACCTGGGGGACGAACACTGAAGCTTTCTTT

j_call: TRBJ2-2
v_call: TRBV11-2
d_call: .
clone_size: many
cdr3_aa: CASSFILRTPNTGELFF
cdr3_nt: TGTGCCAGCAGCTTTATTCTCCGGACACCGAACACCGGGGAGCTGTTTTTT

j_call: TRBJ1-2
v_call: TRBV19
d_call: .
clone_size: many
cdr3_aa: CASSHPGISNYGYTF
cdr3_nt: TGTGCCAGTAGTCATCCAGGCATCTCTAACTATGGCTACACCTTC

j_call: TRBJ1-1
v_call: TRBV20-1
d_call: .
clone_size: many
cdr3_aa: CSARDRGSSTEAFF
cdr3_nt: TGCAGTGCTAGAGATCGCGGGTCTTCAACTGAAGCTTTCTTT

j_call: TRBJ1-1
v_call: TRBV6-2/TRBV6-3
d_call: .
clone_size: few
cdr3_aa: CASSLPGASNTEAFF
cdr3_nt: TGTGCCAGCAGCCTCCCCGGGGCGTCGAACACTGAAGCTTTCTTT

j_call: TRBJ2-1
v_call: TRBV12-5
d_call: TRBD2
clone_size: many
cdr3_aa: CASGLELTSGSSNEQFF
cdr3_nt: TGTGCTAGTGGTTTGGAGCTTACTAGCGGGAGTAGCAATGAGCAGTTCTTC

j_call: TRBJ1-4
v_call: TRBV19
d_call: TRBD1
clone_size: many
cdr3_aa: CASSYRGLEKLFF
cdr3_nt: TGTGCCAGTAGTTACAGGGGTTTGGAAAAACTGTTTTTT

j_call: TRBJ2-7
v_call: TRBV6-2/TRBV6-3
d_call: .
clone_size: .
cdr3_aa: CASGGLPTSTEQYF
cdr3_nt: TGTGCCAGCGGCGGACTACCCACCTCCACCGAGCAGTACTTC